In this sample, the clone carrying this T cell receptor (beta chain) turned up many times. The antigen is undetermined. The starting template was genomic DNA from bulk tumor, around 610 ng per sample. Several spatially distant biopsies were obtained per primary tumor intraoperatively. Patients with untreated, newly diagnosed non-small cell lung cancer underwent curative surgery. It was a multiplex PCR that amplified TCR beta CDR3, with 32 V and 13 J primers. TCRdb fed the multiplex PCR reads into MiXCR, producing one record per CDR3 protein. This repertoire shows about 13,000 distinct CDR3 sequences, less than 30% found once; its top ten account for under 15%. The source of the sample is a study of immune heterogeneity within non-small cell lung tumors. V was clipped by 4 bases and J by 6 bases; unmatched bases: 3. This CDR3 is built from 15 residues. Notes on the study in general: Statistically, local T-cell clonality exhibited a moderate yet significant correlation with local tumor mutational burden (R about 0.37).

This receptor was identified in a man aged 45-65 years with non-small cell lung cancer. The source material was lung tumor tissue. The chain carries TRBV12-3 or TRBV12-4 and TRBJ2-1, with 13 bases fitting TRBD2. CDR3 in DNA: TGTGCCAGCAGTTCCGGACTAGCGGGAGTCAATGAGCAGTTCTTC. Encoded protein: CASSSGLAGVNEQFF.